The 16 T cell receptor beta chains presented below share a single source sample, sequenced in a study of blood T cells in healthy people across ages. Sample-barcoded 5' priming and a J-beta primer mix drove a second PCR of roughly 7 to 11 cycles. TCRdb independently ran MiXCR on the 5' RACE reads; one entry per CDR3 protein. The data contain about 900,000 distinct CDR3 sequences, approximately 65% of them singletons. Input material: blood. These receptor sequences come from a man aged 25 to 40 in good health.

V gene TRBV20-1 combines with J gene TRBJ2-1; D remains ambiguous. The CDR3 extends over 13 amino acids. The ends were cut back, 8 bases at V and 0 bases at J, with 11 bases in the middle. Looked up from germline, CDR1 is DFQATT and CDR2 is SNEGSKA (reference sequence). The CDR3: CSSQVSSYNEQFF. The CDR3 region has the DNA TGCAGTTCCCAGGTTAGCTCCTACAATGAGCAGTTCTTC.

The chain employs TRBV21-1 and TRBJ2-1. TRBV21-1 is a listed pseudogene. The CDR3 contains 16 residues. Here the CDR3 reads CASSKKLSGEDNEQFF. CDR3 coding DNA: TGTGCCAGCAGCAAAAAATTGTCAGGTGAAGACAATGAGCAGTTCTTC.

The sample holds a few counts of this clonotype. The V and J genes are TRBV5-1 and TRBJ1-2; possible D gene TRBD1, 6 bases. The germline gives CDR1 SGHRS, CDR2 YFSETQ. The V end lost 0 bases, the J end lost 2 bases, and 14 bases lay between the germline ends. The CDR3 has 16 amino acids. The CDR3 nucleotides are TGCGCCAGCAGCTTGGTCCAGGGACAATCAAACTATGGCTACACCTTC. Residues: CASSLVQGQSNYGYTF.

The V call is TRBV29-1, the J call TRBJ2-1; TRBD1 aligns across 9 bases. The CDR3 covers 13 residues. V shed 7 bases, J shed 7 bases, and the junction held 8 bases outside the gene matches. Germline CDR1 and CDR2: SQVTM and ANQGSEA. The CDR3 protein is CSATPDRGNEQFF. DNA of the CDR3: TGCAGCGCCACCCCGGACAGGGGTAATGAGCAGTTCTTC.

The J gene is TRBJ2-5, the V gene TRBV25-1; D may match TRBD1 or TRBD2 (6 bases each). The CDR3 has 17 amino acids. The V end was cut by 4 bases, the J end by 4 bases, with 22 bases between. Germline V gives CDR1 MGHDK, CDR2 SYGVNS. The CDR3 sequence: CASSGFGRGAARETQYF. The DNA for the CDR3 is TGTGCCAGCAGTGGATTCGGTAGGGGGGCGGCGAGAGAGACCCAGTACTTC.

This clonotype appeared a single time. The chain combines TRBV4-3 with TRBJ2-5, with a weak D call TRBD1 (6 bases). CDR3 length equals 15 residues. The germline gives CDR1 LGHNA, CDR2 YSLEER. The V gene lost 0 bases and the J gene lost 1 base, with 9 bases spanning the gap. The DNA of the CDR3 is TGCGCCAGCAGCCAAGATTTCAGGGGCCAAGAGACCCAGTACTTC. It is translated as CASSQDFRGQETQYF.

V is TRBV7-2 and J is TRBJ2-4, with 8 bases lining up with TRBD1. V shed 5 bases and J 13 bases; nucleotides not matched to a gene: 19. Germline V gene lookup returns CDR1 SGHTA and CDR2 FQGNSA. The CDR3 is 16 amino acids. The DNA of the CDR3 is TGTGCCAGCAGCCCAGGAGTTGGACAGGGCCAGTGTGGGCAGTACTTC. Amino acid sequence: CASSPGVGQGQCGQYF.

The chain combines TRBV21-1 with TRBJ2-5; the D segment call TRBD2 is taken from the table without a DNA check. TRBV21-1 is reported as a pseudogene. The CDR3 consists of 14 residues. The CDR3 DNA sequence: TGTGCCAGCGTCCCACCGCCAGGGCCAGAGACCCAGTACTTC. This translates into CASVPPPGPETQYF.

The CDR3 loop reads CASSFTGEAFF. The CDR3 nucleotides are TGTGCCAGCAGTTTTACAGGGGAAGCTTTCTTT. This chain connects TRBV12-3 or TRBV12-4 to TRBJ1-1, with D possibly matching TRBD1 (6 bases). The V gene lost 3 bases and the J gene lost 8 bases, with 7 bases spanning the gap. This CDR3 contains 11 residues.

The chain couples TRBV29-1 to TRBJ2-2; D possibly uses TRBD1 or TRBD2 (5 bases each). V gave up 4 bases and J gave up 4 bases, with 16 bases separating them. The germline V gene has CDR1 SQVTM and CDR2 ANQGSEA. The CDR3 spans 15 residues. In DNA form, the CDR3 reads TGCAGCGTTGGTGGGGGAGAGTCGGGCACCGGGGAGCTGTTTTTT. Amino acids: CSVGGGESGTGELFF.

The genes are TRBV10-3 and TRBJ2-1; D gene uncertain. Trimming took off 3 bases at V and 2 bases at J, with 8 bases between the two ends. Germline CDR1 is ENHRY and CDR2 is SYGVKD. The CDR3 is made up of 14 amino acids. The CDR3 here is CAISDGLAYNEQFF. The CDR3 nucleotides are TGTGCCATCAGTGACGGCCTCGCCTACAATGAGCAGTTCTTC.

This clonotype showed up just a few times. The rearrangement uses TRBV15 and TRBJ2-6; maybe TRBD1 (5 bases). This CDR3 contains 18 residues. The V gene lost 4 bases and the J gene lost 0 bases, with 16 bases spanning the gap. The germline CDR1 and CDR2 sequences are LNHNV and YYDKDF (reference sequence). This CDR3 reads CATSTDIRVDSGANVLTF. The CDR3 coding sequence is TGTGCCACCAGCACGGACATTCGGGTTGACTCTGGGGCCAACGTCCTGACTTTC. The entire variable domain, with the rest obtained from reference TRBV15 and TRBJ2-6, is as follows: DAMVIQNPRYQVTQFGKPVTLSCSQTLNHNVMYWYQQKSSQAPKLLFHYYDKDFNNEADTPDNFQSRRPNTSFCFLDIRSPGLGDTAMYLCATSTDIRVDSGANVLTFGAGSRLTVL.

This sequence joins TRBV3-1 and TRBJ2-6; no reliable D call. V was trimmed by 0 bases and J by 0 bases, leaving 6 bases between them. CDR1 and CDR2 from the germline V gene are LGHDT and YNNKEL (reference sequence). This CDR3 spans 16 amino acids. CDR3 region: CASSQESRSGANVLTF. In DNA form, the CDR3 reads TGTGCCAGCAGCCAAGAGAGCCGCTCTGGGGCCAACGTCCTGACTTTC.

This sequence joins TRBV6-1 and TRBJ2-4, with a possible D match to TRBD2 (5 bases). The end of the DNA fits TRBJ2-7 better, so the J call may be wrong. CDR1 and CDR2 (germline): MNHNS, SASEGT. This CDR3 comprises 14 residues. CDR3 DNA sequence: TGTGCCAGCATCCCGAACGGGGTTATCTACGAGCAGTACTTC. It specifies CASIPNGVIYEQYF.

The chain is built from TRBV3-1 and TRBJ2-2, with a possible D match to TRBD2 (5 bases). This CDR3 comprises 15 residues. Germline V CDR1 and CDR2: LGHDT, YNNKEL (reference sequence). Trimming removed 4 bases from V and 1 base from J, with 10 bases in between. CDR3 amino acids: CASSPTTMNTGELFF. In nucleotides, the CDR3 is TGTGCCAGCAGCCCGACTACAATGAACACCGGGGAGCTGTTTTTT.

This clonotype was recorded many times. This chain joins TRBV10-3 and TRBJ2-1, with 9 bases aligning to TRBD2. Unmatched junction bases numbered 10, after V lost 6 bases and J lost 7 bases. The CDR3 has 15 amino acids. Germline V gene sequence: CDR1 ENHRY, CDR2 SYGVKD. DNA for the CDR3: TGTGCCATCAGGGGAATAGCGGGGGCCCAGAATGAGCAGTTCTTC. This gives the protein CAIRGIAGAQNEQFF.